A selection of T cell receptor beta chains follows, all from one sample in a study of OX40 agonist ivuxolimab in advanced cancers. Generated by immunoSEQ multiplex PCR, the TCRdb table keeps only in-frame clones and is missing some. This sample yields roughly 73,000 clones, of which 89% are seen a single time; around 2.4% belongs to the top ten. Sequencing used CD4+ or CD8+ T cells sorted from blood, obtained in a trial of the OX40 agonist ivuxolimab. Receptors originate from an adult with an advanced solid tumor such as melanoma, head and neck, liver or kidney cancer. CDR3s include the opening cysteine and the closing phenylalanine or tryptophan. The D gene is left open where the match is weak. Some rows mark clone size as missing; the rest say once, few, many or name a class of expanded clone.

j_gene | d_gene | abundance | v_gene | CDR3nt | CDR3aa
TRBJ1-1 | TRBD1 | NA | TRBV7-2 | TGTGCCAGCAGCTCCGGGACAGGGGTCACTGAAGCTTTCTTT | CASSSGTGVTEAFF
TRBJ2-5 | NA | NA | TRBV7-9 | TGTGCCAGCAGCACTAGGGACTTGGAAGAGACCCAGTACTTC | CASSTRDLEETQYF
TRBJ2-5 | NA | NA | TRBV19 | TGTGCCAGTACCCGGGGGTCCCAAGATGAGACCCAGTACTTC | CASTRGSQDETQYF
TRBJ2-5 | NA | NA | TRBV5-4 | TGTGCCAGCAGCGGCGGGGACGAGTTGACCCAGTACTTC | CASSGGDELTQYF
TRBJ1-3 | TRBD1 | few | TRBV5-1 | TGCGCCAGCAGCTCCGGGACAGGGACGGGAAACACCATATATTTT | CASSSGTGTGNTIYF
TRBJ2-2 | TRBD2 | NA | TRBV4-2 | TGTGCCAGCAGCCTCGGGACTACTAGCGGGGGGGAGCTGTTTTTT | CASSLGTTSGGELFF
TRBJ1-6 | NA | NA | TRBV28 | TGTGCCAGCAGTTTTTTCCCCCGACAGGTCCTGGCACCCCTCCACTTT | CASSFFPRQVLAPLHF
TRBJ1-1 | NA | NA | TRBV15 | TGTGCCACCAGCAGTCCTACTACCCCCGGGTCGTGGGACACTGAAGCTTTCTTT | CATSSPTTPGSWDTEAFF
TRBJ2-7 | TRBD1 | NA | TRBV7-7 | TGTGCTAGCAGCTTAGGGACAGGGCGTCGCTACGAGCAGTACTTC | CASSLGTGRRYEQYF
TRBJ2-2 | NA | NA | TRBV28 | TGTGCCAGCAGGGACAGTCACGGGGAGCTGTTTTTT | CASRDSHGELFF
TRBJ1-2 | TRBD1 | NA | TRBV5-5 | TGTGCCAGCAGCTTGGAGGGACAGTCTTTCTATGGCTACACCTTC | CASSLEGQSFYGYTF
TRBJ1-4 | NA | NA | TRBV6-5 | TGTGCCAGCAGTTACTCCGCGTCCCGGGTGTTTTTT | CASSYSASRVFF
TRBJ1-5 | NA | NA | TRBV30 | TGTGCCTGGAGTTCCAAAAGGGATCAGCCCCAGCATTTT | CAWSSKRDQPQHF
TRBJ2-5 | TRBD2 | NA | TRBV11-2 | TGTGCCAGCAGCTTAGAGGCAGCGGGGGGGGTGTCCCAGTACTTC | CASSLEAAGGVSQYF
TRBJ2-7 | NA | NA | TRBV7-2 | TGTGCCAGCAGCCCAACCCGTAGCCTCTACGAGCAGTACTTC | CASSPTRSLYEQYF
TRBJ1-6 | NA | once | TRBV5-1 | TGCGCCAGCTCTCGGGGGGCTCAGGAGTCCTATAATTCACCCCTCCACTTT | CASSRGAQESYNSPLHF
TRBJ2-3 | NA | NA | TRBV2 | TGTGCCAGCAATGGGAGACAGGCAAACACAGATACGCAGTATTTT | CASNGRQANTDTQYF
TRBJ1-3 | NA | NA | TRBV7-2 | TGTGCCAGCATATATACAGGGACGGCGTCTGGAAACACCATATATTTT | CASIYTGTASGNTIYF
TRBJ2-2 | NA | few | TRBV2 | TGTGCCAGCAGCCCCGCCTTCACCGGGGAGCTGTTTTTT | CASSPAFTGELFF
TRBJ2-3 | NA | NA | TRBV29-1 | TGCAGCGTTGAAGATTGGGGACCCACAGATACGCAGTATTTT | CSVEDWGPTDTQYF
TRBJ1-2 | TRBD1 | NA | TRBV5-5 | TGTGCCAGCAGCCCGGGACAGGGCTTGGGTGGCTACACCTTC | CASSPGQGLGGYTF
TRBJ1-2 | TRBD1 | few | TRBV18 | TGTGCCAGCCTGCCGGACAGGGATGATTATGGCTACACCTTC | CASLPDRDDYGYTF
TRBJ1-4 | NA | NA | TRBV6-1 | TGTGCCAGCGTTGTCGGGGACCTTGGGTCAATGCTGTTTTTT | CASVVGDLGSMLFF
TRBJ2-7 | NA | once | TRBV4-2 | TGTGCCAGCAGCCAAGATCGGGGGCGGGGGAGGGCCGCAACCTACGAGCAGTACTTC | CASSQDRGRGRAATYEQYF
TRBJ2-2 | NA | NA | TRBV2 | TGTGCCAGCAAATCCACCGGGACCGCTGCGGACACCGGGGAGCTGTTTTTT | CASKSTGTAADTGELFF
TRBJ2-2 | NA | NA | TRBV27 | TGTGCCAGCAGTTTTGGAGGGGGATGGAACACCGGGGAGCTGTTTTTT | CASSFGGGWNTGELFF
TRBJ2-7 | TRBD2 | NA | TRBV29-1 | TGCAGCGCCCGGGAGCGGGGCACCTCCTACGAGCAGTACTTC | CSARERGTSYEQYF
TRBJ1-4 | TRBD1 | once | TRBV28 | TGTGCCAGCAGACTAGGGGGCGGGGGCACTAATGAAAAACTGTTTTTT | CASRLGGGGTNEKLFF
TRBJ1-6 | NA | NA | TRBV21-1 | TGTGCCAGCAGCAAAGGTGTTAATGGGGACAGGGGTAATTCACCCCTCCACTTT | CASSKGVNGDRGNSPLHF
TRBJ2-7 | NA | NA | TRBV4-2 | TGTGCCAGCAGCTTGGAGGGCGGTCTAGCCTACGAGCAGTACTTC | CASSLEGGLAYEQYF
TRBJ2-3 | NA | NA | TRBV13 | TGTGCCAGCAGCTTGAGGGCTAGCGATACGCAGTATTTT | CASSLRASDTQYF
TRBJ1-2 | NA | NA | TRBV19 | TGTGCCAGCTCCTCACTATGGTATGGCTACACCTTC | CASSSLWYGYTF
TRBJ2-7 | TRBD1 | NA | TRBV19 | TGTGCCAGTATGGCAGGTGCTTCGGGACAGGGGTTTGAGCAGTACTTC | CASMAGASGQGFEQYF
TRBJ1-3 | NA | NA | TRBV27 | TGTGCCAGCAGTTTATCATGGGGACCCTCTGGAAACACCATATATTTT | CASSLSWGPSGNTIYF
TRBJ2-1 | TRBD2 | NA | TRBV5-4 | TGTGCCAGCAGCCCCGGACTAGCGGGGGGTAATGAGCAGTTCTTC | CASSPGLAGGNEQFF
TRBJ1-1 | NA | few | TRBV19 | TGTGCCAGTAGTCGGGGGGAGGGGAACACTGAAGCTTTCTTT | CASSRGEGNTEAFF
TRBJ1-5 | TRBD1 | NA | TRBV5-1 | TGCGCCAGCAGCCAGGGACAGTATAGCAATCAGCCCCAGCATTTT | CASSQGQYSNQPQHF
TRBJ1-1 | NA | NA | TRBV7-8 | TGTGCCAGCAGCTTCCGGGCCGGCGGGACTGAAGCTTTCTTT | CASSFRAGGTEAFF
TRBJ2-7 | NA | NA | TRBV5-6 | TGTGCCAGCAGCACCTCGTGGGGGTACGAGCAGTACTTC | CASSTSWGYEQYF
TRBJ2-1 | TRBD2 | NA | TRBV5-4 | TGTGCCAGCAGCCCTCCCACTAGCGGGGGCCGAAACAATGAGCAGTTCTTC | CASSPPTSGGRNNEQFF
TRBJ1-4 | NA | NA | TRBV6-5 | TGTGCCAGCAGTTCCAGGACCGGGAGAGGAAAACTGTTTTTT | CASSSRTGRGKLFF
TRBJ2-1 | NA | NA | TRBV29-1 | TGCAGCGTTCTGACAGCTTCACACAATGAGCAGTTCTTC | CSVLTASHNEQFF
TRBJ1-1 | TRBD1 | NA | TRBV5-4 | TGTGCCAGCAGCTTGGGGACAGGGGGATTGGGCACTGAAGCTTTCTTT | CASSLGTGGLGTEAFF
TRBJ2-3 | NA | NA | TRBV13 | TGTGCCAGCAGCTTAGGCCCGAGTAGCACAGATACGCAGTATTTT | CASSLGPSSTDTQYF
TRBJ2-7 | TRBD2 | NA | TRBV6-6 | TGTGCCAGCAGATCTACTAGCGGCGAGCAGTACTTC | CASRSTSGEQYF
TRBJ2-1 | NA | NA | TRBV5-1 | TGCGCCAGCAGCTCTTTAGAGACTAACAATGAGCAGTTCTTC | CASSSLETNNEQFF
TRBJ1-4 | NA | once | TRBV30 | TGTGCCTGGAATCCGGTGGGGTCAAGGAATGAAAAACTGTTTTTT | CAWNPVGSRNEKLFF
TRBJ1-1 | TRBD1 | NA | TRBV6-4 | TGTGCCAGCAGCCCCGGGACAGGCCCATACGGCGGCACTGAAGCTTTCTTT | CASSPGTGPYGGTEAFF
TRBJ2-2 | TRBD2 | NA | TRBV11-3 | TGTGCCAGCACCCCACGGGGGGGCCGGGATACCGGGGAGCTGTTTTTT | CASTPRGGRDTGELFF
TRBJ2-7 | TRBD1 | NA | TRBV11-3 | TGTGCCAGCAGCCCACAGGGGGCACAGTACGAGCAGTACTTC | CASSPQGAQYEQYF
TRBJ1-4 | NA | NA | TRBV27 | TGTGCCAGCCTCGCCTCCTCGGGGGCTAATGAAAAACTGTTTTTT | CASLASSGANEKLFF
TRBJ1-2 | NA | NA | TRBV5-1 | TGCGCCAGCAGCTTGGGGTTGAAAGGGGTCGATGGCTACACCTTC | CASSLGLKGVDGYTF
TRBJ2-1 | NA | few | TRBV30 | TGTGCCTGGAGTGGGGGGCTAGAGGGGGAGCAGTTCTTC | CAWSGGLEGEQFF
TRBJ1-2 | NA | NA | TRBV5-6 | TGTGCCAGCAGCCTCGCCCCGAGGGGGTATGATGGCTACACCTTC | CASSLAPRGYDGYTF
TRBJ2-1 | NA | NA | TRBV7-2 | TGTGCCAGCAGGTTCCCGATGGGGGGGCAGTTCTTC | CASRFPMGGQFF
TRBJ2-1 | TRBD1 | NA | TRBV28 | TGTGCCAGTGGACAGGGGGTCTTCTCCTACAATGAGCAGTTCTTC | CASGQGVFSYNEQFF
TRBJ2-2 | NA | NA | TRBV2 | TGTGCCAGCAGTGAAGACCCGAACACCGGGGAGCTGTTTTTT | CASSEDPNTGELFF
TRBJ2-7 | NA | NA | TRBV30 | TGTGCCTGGGCGGGACTGAGCTCCTACGAGCAGTACTTC | CAWAGLSSYEQYF
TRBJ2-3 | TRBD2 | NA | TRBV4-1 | TGCGCCAGCAGCCAAGGGCTAGCGGCCACAGATACGCAGTATTTT | CASSQGLAATDTQYF